The T cell receptor beta chain under discussion was sequenced for a study of immune heterogeneity within non-small cell lung tumors. Within the sample, this clonotype is medium-sized. Samples each supplied approximately 0.55 ug of bulk tumor genomic DNA as template. While surgery was under way, several biopsies spaced far apart were taken per primary tumor. The study cohort was described as untreated, and its members had newly diagnosed non-small cell lung cancer. They went on to have curative surgery. A first 10-cycle multiplex round used 32 V-gene and 13 J-gene primers on TCR beta CDR3. TCRdb re-derived calls from the multiplex PCR reads in MiXCR, one entry per CDR3 protein. The profile shows approximately 3,000 distinct CDR3 sequences, 25% to 30% of them singletons. The source material was lung tumor tissue. The TCR sequence derives from a man between 60 and 75 years old with non-small cell lung cancer.

The chain's CDR3 is CASSSESGSRADTQYF. The CDR3 DNA is TGTGCCAGCAGCTCCGAAAGCGGGAGCCGTGCAGATACGCAGTATTTT. The chain uses TRBV7-8 and TRBJ2-3, with 8 nucleotides matching TRBD2. The CDR3 covers 16 residues. Germline lookup yields CDR1 SGHVS and CDR2 FQNEAQ. With 4 bases clipped from V and 4 bases from J, the junction kept 10 bases outside the gene matches.